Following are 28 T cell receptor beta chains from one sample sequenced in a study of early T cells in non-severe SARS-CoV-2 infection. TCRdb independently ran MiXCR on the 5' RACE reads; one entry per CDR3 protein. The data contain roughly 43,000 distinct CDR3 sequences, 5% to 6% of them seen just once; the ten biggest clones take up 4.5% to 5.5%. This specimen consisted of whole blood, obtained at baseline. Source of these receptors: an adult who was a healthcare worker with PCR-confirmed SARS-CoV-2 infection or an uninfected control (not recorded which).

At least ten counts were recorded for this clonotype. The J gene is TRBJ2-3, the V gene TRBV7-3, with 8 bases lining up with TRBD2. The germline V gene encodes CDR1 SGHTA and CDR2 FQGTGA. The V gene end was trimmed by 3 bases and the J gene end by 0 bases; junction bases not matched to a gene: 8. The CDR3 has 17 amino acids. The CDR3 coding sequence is TGTGCCAGCAGCTTCCACCCCCCGGGAGGGAGCACAGATACGCAGTATTTT. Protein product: CASSFHPPGGSTDTQYF. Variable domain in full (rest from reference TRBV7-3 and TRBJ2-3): GAGVSQTPSNKVTEKGKYVELRCDPISGHTALYWYRQSLGQGPEFLIYFQGTGAADDSGLPNDRFFAVRPEGSVSTLKIQRTERGDSAVYLCASSFHPPGGSTDTQYFGPGTRLTVL.

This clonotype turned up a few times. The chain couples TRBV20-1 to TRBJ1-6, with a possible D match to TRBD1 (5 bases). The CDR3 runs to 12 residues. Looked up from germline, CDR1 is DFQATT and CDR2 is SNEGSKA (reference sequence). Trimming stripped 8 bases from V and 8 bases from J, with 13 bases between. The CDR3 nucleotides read TGCAGTTTAAGGGGTTTGGATTCACCCCTCCACTTT. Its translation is CSLRGLDSPLHF.

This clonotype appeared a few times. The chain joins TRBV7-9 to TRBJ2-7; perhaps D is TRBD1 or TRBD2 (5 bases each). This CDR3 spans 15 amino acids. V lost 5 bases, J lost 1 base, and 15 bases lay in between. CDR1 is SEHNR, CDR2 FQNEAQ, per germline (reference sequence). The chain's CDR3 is CASSRGPPLSYEQYF. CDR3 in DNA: TGTGCCAGCAGCAGGGGACCGCCGCTGTCCTACGAGCAGTACTTC.

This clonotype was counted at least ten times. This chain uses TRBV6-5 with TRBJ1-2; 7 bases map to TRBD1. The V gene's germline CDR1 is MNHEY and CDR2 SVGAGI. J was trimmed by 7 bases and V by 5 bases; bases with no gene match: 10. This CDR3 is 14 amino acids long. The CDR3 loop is CASSRTGTALGYTF. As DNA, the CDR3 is TGTGCCAGCAGTCGAACCGGGACAGCTCTTGGCTACACCTTC.

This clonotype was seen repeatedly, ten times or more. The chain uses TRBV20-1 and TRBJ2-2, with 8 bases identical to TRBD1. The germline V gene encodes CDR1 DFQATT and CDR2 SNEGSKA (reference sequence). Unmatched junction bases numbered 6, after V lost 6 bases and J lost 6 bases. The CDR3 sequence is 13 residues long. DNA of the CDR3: TGCAGTGCACCGGACAGGGTCGCCGGGGAGCTGTTTTTT. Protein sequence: CSAPDRVAGELFF.

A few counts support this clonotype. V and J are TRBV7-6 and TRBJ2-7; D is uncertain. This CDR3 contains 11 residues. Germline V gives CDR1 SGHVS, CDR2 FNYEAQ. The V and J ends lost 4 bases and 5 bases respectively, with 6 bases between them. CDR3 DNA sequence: TGTGCCAGCAGCTCGACCGACGAGCAGTACTTC. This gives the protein CASSSTDEQYF. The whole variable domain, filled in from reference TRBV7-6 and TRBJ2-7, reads GAGVSQSPRYKVTKRGQDVALRCDPISGHVSLYWYRQALGQGPEFLTYFNYEAQQDKSGLPNDRFSAERPEGSISTLTIQRTEQRDSAMYRCASSSTDEQYFGPGTRLTVT.

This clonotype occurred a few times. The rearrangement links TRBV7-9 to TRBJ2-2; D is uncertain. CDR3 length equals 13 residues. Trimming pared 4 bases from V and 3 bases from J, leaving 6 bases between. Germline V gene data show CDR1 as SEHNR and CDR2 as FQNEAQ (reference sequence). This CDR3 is CASSWEDTGELFF. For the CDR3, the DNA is TGTGCCAGCAGCTGGGAAGACACCGGGGAGCTGTTTTTT.

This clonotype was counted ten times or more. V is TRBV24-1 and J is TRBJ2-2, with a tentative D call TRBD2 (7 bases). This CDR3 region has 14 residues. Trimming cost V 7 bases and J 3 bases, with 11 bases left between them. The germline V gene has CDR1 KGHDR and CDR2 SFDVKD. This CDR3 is CATSGGRDTGELFF. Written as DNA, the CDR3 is TGTGCCACCAGCGGGGGGCGGGACACCGGGGAGCTGTTTTTT.

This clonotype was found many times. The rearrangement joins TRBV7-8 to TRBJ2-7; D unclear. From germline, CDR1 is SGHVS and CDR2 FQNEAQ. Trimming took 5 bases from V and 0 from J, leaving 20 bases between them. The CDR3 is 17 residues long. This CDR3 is CASSARASADSSYEQYF. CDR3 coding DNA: TGTGCCAGCAGCGCCCGGGCGTCCGCGGATAGCTCCTACGAGCAGTACTTC.

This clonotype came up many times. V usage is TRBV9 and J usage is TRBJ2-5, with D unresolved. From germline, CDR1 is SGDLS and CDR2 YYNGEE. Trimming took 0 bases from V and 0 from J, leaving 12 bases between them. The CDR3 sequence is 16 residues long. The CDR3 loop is CASSVGLNSNQETQYF. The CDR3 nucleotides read TGTGCCAGCAGCGTAGGTCTGAATTCCAACCAAGAGACCCAGTACTTC.

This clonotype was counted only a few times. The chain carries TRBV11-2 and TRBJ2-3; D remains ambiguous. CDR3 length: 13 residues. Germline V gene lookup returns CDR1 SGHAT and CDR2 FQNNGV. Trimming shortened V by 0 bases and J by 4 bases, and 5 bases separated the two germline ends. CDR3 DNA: TGTGCCAGCAGCTTAGATCGGCCAGATACGCAGTATTTT. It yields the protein CASSLDRPDTQYF.

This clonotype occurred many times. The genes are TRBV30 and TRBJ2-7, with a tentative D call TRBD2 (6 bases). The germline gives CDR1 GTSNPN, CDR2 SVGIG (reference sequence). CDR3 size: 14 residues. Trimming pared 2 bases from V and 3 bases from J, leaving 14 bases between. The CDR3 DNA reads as TGTGCCTGGAGTCATGGGACGGGAGACTACGAGCAGTACTTC. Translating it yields CAWSHGTGDYEQYF.

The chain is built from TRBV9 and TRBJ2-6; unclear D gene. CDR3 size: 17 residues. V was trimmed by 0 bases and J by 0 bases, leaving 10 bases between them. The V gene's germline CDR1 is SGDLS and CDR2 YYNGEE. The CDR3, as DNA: TGTGCCAGCAGCGTAGATGGCGGATCCTCTGGGGCCAACGTCCTGACTTTC. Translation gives CASSVDGGSSGANVLTF.

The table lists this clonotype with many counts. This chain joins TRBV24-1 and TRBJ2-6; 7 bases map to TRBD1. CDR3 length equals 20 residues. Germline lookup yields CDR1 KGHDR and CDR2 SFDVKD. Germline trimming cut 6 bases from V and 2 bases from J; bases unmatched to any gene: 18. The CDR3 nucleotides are TGTGCCACCAGTCCCACACAGGGGCATACAGGATCGACTGGGGCCAACGTCCTGACTTTC. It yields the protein CATSPTQGHTGSTGANVLTF.

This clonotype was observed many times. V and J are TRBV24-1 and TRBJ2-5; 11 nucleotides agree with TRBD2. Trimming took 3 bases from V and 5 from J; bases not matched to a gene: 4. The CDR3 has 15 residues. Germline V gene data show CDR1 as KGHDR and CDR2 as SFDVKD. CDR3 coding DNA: TGTGCCACCAGTGATCCATCTAGCGGGAGGGAGACCCAGTACTTC. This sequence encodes CATSDPSSGRETQYF.

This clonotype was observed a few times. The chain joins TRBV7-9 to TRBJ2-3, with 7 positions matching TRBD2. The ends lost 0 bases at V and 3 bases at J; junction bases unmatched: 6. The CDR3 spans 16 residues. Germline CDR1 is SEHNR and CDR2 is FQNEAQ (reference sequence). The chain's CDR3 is CASSLAAGRRTDTQYF. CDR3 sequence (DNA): TGTGCCAGCAGCTTAGCGGCCGGGAGGAGGACAGATACGCAGTATTTT.

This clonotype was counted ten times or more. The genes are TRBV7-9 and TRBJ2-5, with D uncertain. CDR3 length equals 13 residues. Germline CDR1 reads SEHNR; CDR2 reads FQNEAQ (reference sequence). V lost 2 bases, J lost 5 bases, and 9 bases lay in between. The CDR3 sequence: CASSLSSVETQYF. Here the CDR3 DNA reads TGTGCCAGCAGCTTATCGTCGGTGGAGACCCAGTACTTC.

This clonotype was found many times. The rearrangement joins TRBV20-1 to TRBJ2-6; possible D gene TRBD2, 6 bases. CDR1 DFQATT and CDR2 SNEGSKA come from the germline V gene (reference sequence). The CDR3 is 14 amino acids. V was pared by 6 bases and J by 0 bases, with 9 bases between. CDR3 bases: TGCAGTGCACGCGGGGACTCTGGGGCCAACGTCCTGACTTTC. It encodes CSARGDSGANVLTF.

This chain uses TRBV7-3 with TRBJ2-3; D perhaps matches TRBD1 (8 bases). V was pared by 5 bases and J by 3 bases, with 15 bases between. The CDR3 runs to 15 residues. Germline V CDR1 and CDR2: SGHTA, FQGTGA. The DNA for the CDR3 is TGTGCCAGCAGCCACGACAGGGGAGGGACAGATACGCAGTATTTT. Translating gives CASSHDRGGTDTQYF.

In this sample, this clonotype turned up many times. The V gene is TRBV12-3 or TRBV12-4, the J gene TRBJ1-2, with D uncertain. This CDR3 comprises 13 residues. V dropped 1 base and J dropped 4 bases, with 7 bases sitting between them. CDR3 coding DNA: TGTGCCAGCAGTTTAGGGCAGTTCTATGGCTACACCTTC. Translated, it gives CASSLGQFYGYTF.

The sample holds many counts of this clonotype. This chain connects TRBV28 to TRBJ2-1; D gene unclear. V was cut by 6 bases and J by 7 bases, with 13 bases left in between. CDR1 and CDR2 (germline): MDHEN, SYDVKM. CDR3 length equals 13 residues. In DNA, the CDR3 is TGTGCCAGCAGCTTGGCAGAAAAAAATGAGCAGTTCTTC. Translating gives CASSLAEKNEQFF. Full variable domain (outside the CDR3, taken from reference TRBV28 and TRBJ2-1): DVKVTQSSRYLVKRTGEKVFLECVQDMDHENMFWYRQDPGLGLRLIYFSYDVKMKEKGDIPEGYSVSREKKERFSLILESASTNQTSMYLCASSLAEKNEQFFGPGTRLTVL.

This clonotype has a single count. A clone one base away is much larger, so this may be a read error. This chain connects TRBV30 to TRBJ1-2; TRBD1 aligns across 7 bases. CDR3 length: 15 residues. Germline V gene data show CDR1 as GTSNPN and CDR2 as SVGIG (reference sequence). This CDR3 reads CARSLRTGRNYGYTF. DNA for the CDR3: TGTGCCCGGAGTCTTCGGACAGGTAGAAACTATGGCTACACCTTC.

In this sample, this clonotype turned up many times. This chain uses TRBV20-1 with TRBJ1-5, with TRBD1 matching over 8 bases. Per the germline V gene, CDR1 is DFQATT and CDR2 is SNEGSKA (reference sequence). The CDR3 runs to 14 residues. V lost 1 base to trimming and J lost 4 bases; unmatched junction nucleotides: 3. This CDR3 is CSARVDRENQPQHF. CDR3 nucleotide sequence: TGCAGTGCTAGAGTGGACAGGGAAAATCAGCCCCAGCATTTT.

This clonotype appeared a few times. CDR3 amino acids: CASSFSGTVTDTQYF. The CDR3 nucleotides read TGTGCCAGCAGTTTCTCCGGGACAGTTACAGATACGCAGTATTTT. The chain links TRBV28 to TRBJ2-3, with TRBD1 identical over 7 bases. There are 15 residues in the CDR3. V lost 3 bases, J lost 3 bases, and 6 bases stayed unmatched. The germline V gene encodes CDR1 MDHEN and CDR2 SYDVKM.

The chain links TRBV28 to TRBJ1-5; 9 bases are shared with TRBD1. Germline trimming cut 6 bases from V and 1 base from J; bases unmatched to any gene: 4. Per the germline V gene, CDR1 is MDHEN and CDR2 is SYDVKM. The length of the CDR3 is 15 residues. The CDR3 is CASSGTGTSNQPQHF. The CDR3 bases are TGTGCCAGCAGCGGGACAGGGACAAGCAATCAGCCCCAGCATTTT.

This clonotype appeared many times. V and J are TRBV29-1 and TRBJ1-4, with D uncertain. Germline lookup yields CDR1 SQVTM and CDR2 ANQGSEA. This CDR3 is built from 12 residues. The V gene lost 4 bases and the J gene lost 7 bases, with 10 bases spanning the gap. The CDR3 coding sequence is TGCAGCGTTGCGGGGTCCAGTGAAAAACTGTTTTTT. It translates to CSVAGSSEKLFF.

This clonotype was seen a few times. The CDR3 is CASNPSGQPNEQYF. CDR3 in DNA: TGTGCCAGTAACCCCTCAGGACAGCCCAACGAGCAGTACTTC. This chain uses TRBV13 with TRBJ2-7, with D possibly being TRBD1 (6 bases). Per the germline V gene, CDR1 is PRHDT and CDR2 is FYEKMQ (reference sequence). Trimming pared 9 bases from V and 5 bases from J, leaving 20 bases between. The CDR3 contains 14 residues.

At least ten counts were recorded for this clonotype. The CDR3 reads CAISDSGGSGANVLTF. CDR3 in DNA: TGTGCCATCAGTGATTCAGGGGGTTCTGGGGCCAACGTCCTGACTTTC. V usage is TRBV10-3 and J usage is TRBJ2-6, with 7 bases lining up with TRBD1. The germline V gene encodes CDR1 ENHRY and CDR2 SYGVKD. The V segment lost 3 bases and the J segment 1 base; nucleotides outside the gene matches: 3. CDR3 length: 16 residues.